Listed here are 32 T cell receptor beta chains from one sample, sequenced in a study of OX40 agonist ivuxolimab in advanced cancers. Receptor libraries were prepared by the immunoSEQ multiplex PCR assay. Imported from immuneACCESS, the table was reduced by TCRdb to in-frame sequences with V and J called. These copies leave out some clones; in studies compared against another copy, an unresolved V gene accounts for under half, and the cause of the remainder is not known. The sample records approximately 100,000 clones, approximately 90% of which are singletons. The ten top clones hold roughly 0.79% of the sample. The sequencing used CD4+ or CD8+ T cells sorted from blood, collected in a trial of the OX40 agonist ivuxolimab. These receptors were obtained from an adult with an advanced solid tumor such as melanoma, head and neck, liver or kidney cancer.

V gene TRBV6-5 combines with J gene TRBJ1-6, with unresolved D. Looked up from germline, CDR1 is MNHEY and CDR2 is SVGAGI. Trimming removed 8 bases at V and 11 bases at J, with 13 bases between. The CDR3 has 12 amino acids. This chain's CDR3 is CASRGPVAPLHF. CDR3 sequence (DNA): TGTGCCAGCCGCGGACCGGTTGCACCCCTCCACTTT.

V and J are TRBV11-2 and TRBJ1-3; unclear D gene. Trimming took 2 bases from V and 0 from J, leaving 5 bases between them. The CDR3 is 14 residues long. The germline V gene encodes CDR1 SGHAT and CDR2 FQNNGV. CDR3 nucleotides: TGTGCCAGCAGCTTAAGTGACTCTGGAAACACCATATATTTT. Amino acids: CASSLSDSGNTIYF.

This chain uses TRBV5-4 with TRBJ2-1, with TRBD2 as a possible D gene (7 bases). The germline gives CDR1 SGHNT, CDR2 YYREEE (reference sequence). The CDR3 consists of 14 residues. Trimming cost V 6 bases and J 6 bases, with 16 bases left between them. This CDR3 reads CASNLRGAGNEQFF. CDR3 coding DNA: TGTGCCAGCAACCTTCGGGGGGCGGGCAATGAGCAGTTCTTC.

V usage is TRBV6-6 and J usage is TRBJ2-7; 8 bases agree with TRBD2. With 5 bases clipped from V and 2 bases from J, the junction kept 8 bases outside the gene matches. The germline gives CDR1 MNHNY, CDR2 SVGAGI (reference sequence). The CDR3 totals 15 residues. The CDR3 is CASSRSVGGAYEQYF. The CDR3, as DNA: TGTGCCAGCAGTCGGTCGGTCGGGGGGGCCTACGAGCAGTACTTC.

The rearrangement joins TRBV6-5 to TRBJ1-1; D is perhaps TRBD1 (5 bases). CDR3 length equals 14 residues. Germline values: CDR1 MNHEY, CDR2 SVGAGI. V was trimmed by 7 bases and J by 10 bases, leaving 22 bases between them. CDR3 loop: CASTESRDGPGAFF. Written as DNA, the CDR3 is TGTGCCAGCACCGAGAGCCGGGACGGGCCCGGAGCTTTCTTT.

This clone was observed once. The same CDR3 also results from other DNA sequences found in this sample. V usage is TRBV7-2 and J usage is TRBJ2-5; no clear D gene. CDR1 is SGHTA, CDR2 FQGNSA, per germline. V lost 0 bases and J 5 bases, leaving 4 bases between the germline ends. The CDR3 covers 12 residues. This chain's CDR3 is CASSLAGETQYF. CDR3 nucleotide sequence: TGTGCCAGCAGCTTAGCGGGCGAGACCCAGTACTTC.

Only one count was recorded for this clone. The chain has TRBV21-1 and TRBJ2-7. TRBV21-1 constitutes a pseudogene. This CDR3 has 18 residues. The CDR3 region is CASSKRVWGNPSSYEQYF. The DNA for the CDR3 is TGTGCCAGCAGCAAACGGGTTTGGGGGAATCCGAGCTCCTACGAGCAGTACTTC.

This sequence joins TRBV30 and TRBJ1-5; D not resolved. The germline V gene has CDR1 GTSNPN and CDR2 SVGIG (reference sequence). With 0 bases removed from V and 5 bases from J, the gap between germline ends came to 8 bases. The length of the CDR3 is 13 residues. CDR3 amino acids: CAWSVGGDQPQHF. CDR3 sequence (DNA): TGTGCCTGGAGTGTAGGAGGAGATCAGCCCCAGCATTTT.

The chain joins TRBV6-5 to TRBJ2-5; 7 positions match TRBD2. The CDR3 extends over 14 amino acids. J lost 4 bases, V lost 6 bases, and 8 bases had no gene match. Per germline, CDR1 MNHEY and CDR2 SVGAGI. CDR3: CASSLRPGGETQYF. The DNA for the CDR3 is TGTGCCAGCAGCCTGAGACCGGGGGGAGAGACCCAGTACTTC.

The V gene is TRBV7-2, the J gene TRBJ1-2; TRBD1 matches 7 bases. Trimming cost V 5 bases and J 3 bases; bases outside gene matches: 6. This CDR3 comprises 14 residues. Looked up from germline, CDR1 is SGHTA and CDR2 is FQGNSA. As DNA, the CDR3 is TGTGCCAGCAGCCTAGACAGGGACCACTATGGCTACACCTTC. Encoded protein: CASSLDRDHYGYTF. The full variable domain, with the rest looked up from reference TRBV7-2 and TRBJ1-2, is GAGVSQSPSNKVTEKGKDVELRCDPISGHTALYWYRQSLGQGLEFLIYFQGNSAPDKSGLPSDRFSAERTGGSVSTLTIQRTQQEDSAVYLCASSLDRDHYGYTFGSGTRLTVV.

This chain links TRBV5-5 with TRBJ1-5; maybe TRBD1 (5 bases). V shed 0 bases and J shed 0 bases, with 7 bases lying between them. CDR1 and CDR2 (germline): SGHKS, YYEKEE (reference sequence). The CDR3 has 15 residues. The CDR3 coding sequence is TGTGCCAGCAGCTTGGCGGGGGATAGCAATCAGCCCCAGCATTTT. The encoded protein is CASSLAGDSNQPQHF.

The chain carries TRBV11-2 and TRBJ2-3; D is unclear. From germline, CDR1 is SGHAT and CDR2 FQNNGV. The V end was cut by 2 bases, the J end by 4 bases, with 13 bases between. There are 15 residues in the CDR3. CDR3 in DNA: TGTGCCAGCAGCTTAACCCCGGGTCGTCCAGATACGCAGTATTTT. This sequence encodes CASSLTPGRPDTQYF.

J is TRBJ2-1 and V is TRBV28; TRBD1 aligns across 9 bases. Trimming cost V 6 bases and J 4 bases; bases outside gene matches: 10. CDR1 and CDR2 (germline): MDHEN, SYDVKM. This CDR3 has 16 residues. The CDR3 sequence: CASRPRDRASYNEQFF. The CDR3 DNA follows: TGTGCCAGCAGACCAAGGGACAGGGCTTCTTACAATGAGCAGTTCTTC.

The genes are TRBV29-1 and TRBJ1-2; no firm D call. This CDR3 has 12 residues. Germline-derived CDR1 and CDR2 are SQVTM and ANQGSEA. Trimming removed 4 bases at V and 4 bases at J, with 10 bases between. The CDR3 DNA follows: TGCAGCGTTGCAGGTTTCCCCTATGGCTACACCTTC. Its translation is CSVAGFPYGYTF.

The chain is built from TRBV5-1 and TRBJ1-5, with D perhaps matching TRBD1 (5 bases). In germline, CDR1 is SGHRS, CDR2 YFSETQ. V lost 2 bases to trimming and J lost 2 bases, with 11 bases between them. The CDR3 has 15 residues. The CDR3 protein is CASSLWGDGNQPQHF. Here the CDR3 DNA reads TGCGCCAGCAGCTTATGGGGGGACGGCAATCAGCCCCAGCATTTT.

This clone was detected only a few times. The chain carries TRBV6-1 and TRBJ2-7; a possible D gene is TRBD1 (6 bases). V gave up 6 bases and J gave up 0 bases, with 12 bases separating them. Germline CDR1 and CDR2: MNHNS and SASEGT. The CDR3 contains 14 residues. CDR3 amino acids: CASSETGSSYEQYF. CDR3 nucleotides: TGTGCCAGCAGCGAGACAGGAAGCTCCTACGAGCAGTACTTC.

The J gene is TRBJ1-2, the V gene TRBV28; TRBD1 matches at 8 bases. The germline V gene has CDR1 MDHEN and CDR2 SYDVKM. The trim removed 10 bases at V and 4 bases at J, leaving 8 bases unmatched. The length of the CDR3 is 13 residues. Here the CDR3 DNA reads TGTGCCACCCGGACAGGGCTAGGCTATGGCTACACCTTC. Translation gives CATRTGLGYGYTF.

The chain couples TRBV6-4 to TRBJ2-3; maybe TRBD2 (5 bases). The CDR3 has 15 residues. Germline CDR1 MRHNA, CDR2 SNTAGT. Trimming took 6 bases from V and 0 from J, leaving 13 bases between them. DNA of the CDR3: TGTGCCAGCAGAGTAGGACTTTCTAGCACAGATACGCAGTATTTT. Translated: CASRVGLSSTDTQYF.

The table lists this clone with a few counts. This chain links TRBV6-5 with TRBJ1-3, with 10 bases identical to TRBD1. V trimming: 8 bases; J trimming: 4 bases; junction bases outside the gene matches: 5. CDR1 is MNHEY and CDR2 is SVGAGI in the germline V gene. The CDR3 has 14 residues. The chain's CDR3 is CASGQGVSGNTIYF. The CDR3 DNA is TGTGCCAGCGGACAGGGGGTGAGCGGAAACACCATATATTTT.

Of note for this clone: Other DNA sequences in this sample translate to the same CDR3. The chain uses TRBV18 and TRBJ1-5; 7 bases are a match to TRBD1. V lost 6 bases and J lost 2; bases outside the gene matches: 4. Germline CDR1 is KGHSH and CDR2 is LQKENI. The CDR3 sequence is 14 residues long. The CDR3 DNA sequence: TGTGCCAGCTCCCCAACAGGGGGCAATCAGCCCCAGCATTTT. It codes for CASSPTGGNQPQHF. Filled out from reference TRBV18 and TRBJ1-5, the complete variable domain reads NAGVMQNPRHLVRRRGQEARLRCSPMKGHSHVYWYRQLPEEGLKFMVYLQKENIIDESGMPKERFSAEFPKEGPSILRIQQVVRGDSAAYFCASSPTGGNQPQHFGDGTRLSIL.

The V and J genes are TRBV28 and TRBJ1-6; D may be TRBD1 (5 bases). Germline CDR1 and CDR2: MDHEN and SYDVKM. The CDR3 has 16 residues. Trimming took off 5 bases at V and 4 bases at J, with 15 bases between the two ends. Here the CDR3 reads CASSPGGGAYNSPLHF. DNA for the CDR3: TGTGCCAGCAGTCCCGGTGGGGGAGCATATAATTCACCCCTCCACTTT.

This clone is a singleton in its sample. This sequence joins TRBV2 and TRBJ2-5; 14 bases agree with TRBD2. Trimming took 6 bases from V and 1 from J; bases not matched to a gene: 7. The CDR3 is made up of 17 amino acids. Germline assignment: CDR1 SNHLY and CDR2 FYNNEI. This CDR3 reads CASRRTSGGIFQETQYF. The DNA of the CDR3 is TGTGCCAGCAGAAGGACTAGCGGGGGGATTTTCCAAGAGACCCAGTACTTC.

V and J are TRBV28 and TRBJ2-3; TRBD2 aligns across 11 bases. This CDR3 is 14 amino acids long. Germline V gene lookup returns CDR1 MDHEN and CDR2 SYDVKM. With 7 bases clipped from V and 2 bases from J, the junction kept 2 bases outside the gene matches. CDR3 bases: TGTGCCAGCAAACTAGCGGGGGCCACAGATACGCAGTATTTT. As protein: CASKLAGATDTQYF.

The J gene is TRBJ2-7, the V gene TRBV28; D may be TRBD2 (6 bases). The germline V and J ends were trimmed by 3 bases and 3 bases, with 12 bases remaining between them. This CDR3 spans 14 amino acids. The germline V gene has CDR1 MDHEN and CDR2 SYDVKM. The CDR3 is CASSLGGPYYEQYF. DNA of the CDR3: TGTGCCAGCAGTTTGGGGGGTCCTTACTACGAGCAGTACTTC.

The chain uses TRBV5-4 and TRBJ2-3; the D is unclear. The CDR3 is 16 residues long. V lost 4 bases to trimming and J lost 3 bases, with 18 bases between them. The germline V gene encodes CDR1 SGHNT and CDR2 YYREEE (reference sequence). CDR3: CASSPGLIGRTDTQYF. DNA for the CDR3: TGTGCCAGCAGCCCTGGATTAATAGGTCGTACAGATACGCAGTATTTT.

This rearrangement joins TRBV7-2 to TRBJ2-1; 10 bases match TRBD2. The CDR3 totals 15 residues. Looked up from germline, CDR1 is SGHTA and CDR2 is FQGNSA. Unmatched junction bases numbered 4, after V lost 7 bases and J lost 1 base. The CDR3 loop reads CASTRTSGSYNEQFF. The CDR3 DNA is TGTGCCAGCACCAGGACTAGCGGTTCCTACAATGAGCAGTTCTTC.

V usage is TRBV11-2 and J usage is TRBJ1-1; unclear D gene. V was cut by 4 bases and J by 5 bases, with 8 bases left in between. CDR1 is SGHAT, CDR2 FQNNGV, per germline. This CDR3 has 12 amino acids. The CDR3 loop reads CASSYASTEAFF. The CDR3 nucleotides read TGTGCCAGCAGCTACGCCTCAACTGAAGCTTTCTTT.

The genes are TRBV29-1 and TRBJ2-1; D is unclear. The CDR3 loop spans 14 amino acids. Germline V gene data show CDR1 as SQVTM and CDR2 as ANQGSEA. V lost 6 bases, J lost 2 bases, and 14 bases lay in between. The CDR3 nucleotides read TGCAGCGTCCCGACACCTAGACCCTACAATGAGCAGTTCTTC. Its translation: CSVPTPRPYNEQFF.

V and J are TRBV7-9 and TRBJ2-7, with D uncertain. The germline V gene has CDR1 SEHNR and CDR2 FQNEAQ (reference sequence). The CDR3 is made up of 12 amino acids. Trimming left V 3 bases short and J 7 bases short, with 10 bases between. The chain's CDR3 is CASSFQLGEQYF. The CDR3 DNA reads TGTGCCAGCAGCTTTCAGCTCGGAGAGCAGTACTTC.

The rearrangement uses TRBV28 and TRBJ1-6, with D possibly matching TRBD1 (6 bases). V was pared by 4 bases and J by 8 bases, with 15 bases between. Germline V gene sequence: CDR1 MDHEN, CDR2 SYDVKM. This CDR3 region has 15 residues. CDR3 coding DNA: TGTGCCAGCAGTTCTACCGCACAGGGCCATTCACCCCTCCACTTT. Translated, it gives CASSSTAQGHSPLHF.

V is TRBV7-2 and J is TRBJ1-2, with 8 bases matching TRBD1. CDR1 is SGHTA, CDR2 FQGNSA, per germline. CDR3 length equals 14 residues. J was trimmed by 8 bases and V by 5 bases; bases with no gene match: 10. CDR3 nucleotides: TGTGCCAGCAGCCCAGGACAGGGTCGGATAGGCTACACCTTC. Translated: CASSPGQGRIGYTF.

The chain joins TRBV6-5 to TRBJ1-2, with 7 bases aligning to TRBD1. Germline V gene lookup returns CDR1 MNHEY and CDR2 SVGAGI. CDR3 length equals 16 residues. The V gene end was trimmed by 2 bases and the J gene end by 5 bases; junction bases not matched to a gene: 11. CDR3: CASSYTGAVGGYGYTF. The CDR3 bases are TGTGCCAGCAGTTACACAGGGGCCGTCGGAGGGTATGGCTACACCTTC.